The T cell receptor (beta chain) under discussion was sequenced for a study of blood T cell repertoires in COVID-19. Study overall: The origin of the acute and convalescent COVID-19 samples was the United States, Italy and Spain. The cDNA or gDNA used as material had been derived from T cells, B-cell-depleted T cells, or PBMCs.

Source study methods: Using reference gene primer amplification, nucleated cell counts were estimated. Some clones are missing from TCRdb's copy, which holds only in-frame ones; the method was immunoSEQ multiplex PCR. The V and J calls and clone size come from that table; D and trimming were worked out from the DNA. The table records nearly 90,000 clones, about two thirds of them present only once. From germline, CDR1 is SGHTA and CDR2 FQGNSA. The CDR3 runs to 14 residues. The V end lost 7 bases, the J end lost 3 bases, and 13 bases lay between the germline ends. The sequenced sample was peripheral blood. The chain combines TRBV7-2 with TRBJ1-3; D remains unclear. This TCR was sampled from a woman older than 75 with acute or convalescent COVID-19. The CDR3 loop is CASTSTVDGNTIYF. DNA of the CDR3: TGTGCCAGCACCTCAACAGTGGATGGAAACACCATATATTTT.